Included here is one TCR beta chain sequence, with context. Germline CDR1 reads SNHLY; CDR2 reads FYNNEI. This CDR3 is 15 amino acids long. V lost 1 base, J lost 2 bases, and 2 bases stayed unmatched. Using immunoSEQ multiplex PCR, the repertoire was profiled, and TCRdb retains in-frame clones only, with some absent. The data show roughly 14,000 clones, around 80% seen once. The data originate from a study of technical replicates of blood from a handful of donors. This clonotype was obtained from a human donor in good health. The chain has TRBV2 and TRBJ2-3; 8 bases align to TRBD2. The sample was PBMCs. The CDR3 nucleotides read TGTGCCAGCAGTGAAGTAGCGGGGCACACAGATACGCAGTATTTT. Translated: CASSEVAGHTDTQYF. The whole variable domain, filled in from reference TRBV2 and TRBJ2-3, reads EPEVTQTPSHQVTQMGQEVILRCVPISNHLYFYWYRQILGQKVEFLVSFYNNEISEKSEIFDDQFSVERPDGSNFTLKIRSTKLEDSAMYFCASSEVAGHTDTQYFGPGTRLTVL.